Described below is a single TCR beta chain sequence and its context. Antigen: not known. Germline loops: CDR1 MDHEN, CDR2 SYDVKM. The V end was cut by 4 bases, the J end by 5 bases, with 18 bases between. The CDR3 length is 16 residues. The sample comes from a study of T cell responses to AZD1222 COVID-19 vaccine. Assay: immunoSEQ multiplex PCR; the TCRdb copy retains only in-frame clones and omits some. The table shows approximately 150,000 clones, with about 93% occurring only once. Regarding the study as a whole: Repertoires were sampled only after the peak T cell response. Females made up more of the donors, who were largely white British, and clonal diversity may have come out too low. When two AZD1222 doses had been given, Spike-specific TCR breadth and depth rose.

Sequencing used peripheral blood, obtained on day 0 of AZD1222 vaccination. This rearrangement joins TRBV28 to TRBJ2-4; D might be TRBD2 (7 bases). The sequence was collected from an adult in good health. Written as DNA, the CDR3 is TGTGCCAGCAGTTCTGGGGGGGCGATTTTAGAAAACATTCAGTACTTC. The encoded protein is CASSSGGAILENIQYF.